The rows below give T cell receptor beta chains drawn from one sample of a study of T cells in Graves' hyperthyroidism and ophthalmopathy. TCRdb re-analysed the multiplex PCR reads in MiXCR, keeping a single row per CDR3 protein. The table records around 620,000 distinct CDR3 sequences, under 60% of them present only once. Material: peripheral blood or thyroid tissue (not recorded which). These receptors originate from an adult woman with Graves' disease, either hyperthyroidism or ophthalmopathy (not recorded which). CDR3s include the opening cysteine and the closing phenylalanine or tryptophan. A D gene is named only where the DNA matches it firmly. The listing skips clone size in some rows; elsewhere it reads once, few, many or a size class.

d_gene	j_gene	v_gene	abundance	CDR3nt	CDR3aa
-	TRBJ2-6	TRBV7-2	-	TGTGCCAGCATGGGACACTCTGGGGCCAACGTCCTGACTTTC	CASMGHSGANVLTF
-	TRBJ1-2	TRBV10-3	-	TGTGCCATCAGTGGTGGAAAAAGGGGCTACACCTTC	CAISGGKRGYTF
-	TRBJ2-5	TRBV29-1	-	TGCAGCGTTGAAGATCAATTGAGTAGAGAGACCCAGTACTTC	CSVEDQLSRETQYF
-	TRBJ1-6	TRBV20-1	many	TGCAGTGCTAGGAACACCGATTCACCCCTCCACTTT	CSARNTDSPLHF
-	TRBJ1-3	TRBV5-5	once	TGTGCCAGCAGCTTGGTCGGACGGAACTCTGGAAACACCATATATTTT	CASSLVGRNSGNTIYF
TRBD2	TRBJ2-7	TRBV7-8	-	TGTGCCAGCAGCTTAGCTGGAGCGGGACCCGAGCAGTACTTC	CASSLAGAGPEQYF
TRBD1	TRBJ2-5	TRBV7-9	once	TGTGCCAGCAGCTTAGGGGCAGGGGGGACCCAGTACTTC	CASSLGAGGTQYF
TRBD1	TRBJ1-2	TRBV28	-	TGTGCCAGCAGTTTAGGCCCACAGGGGATTGGTGGCTACACCTTC	CASSLGPQGIGGYTF
-	TRBJ1-1	TRBV29-1	few	TGCAGCGTGGCAGAGATGAACACTGAAGCTTTCTTT	CSVAEMNTEAFF
TRBD2	TRBJ2-3	TRBV7-2	-	TGTGCCAGCAGCTCGTATCTAGCGGGAGGGCCCACAGATACGCAGTATTTT	CASSSYLAGGPTDTQYF
-	TRBJ1-4	TRBV5-1	-	TGCGCCAGCAGCTTGGTCGCGGGAACTAATGAAAAACTGTTTTTT	CASSLVAGTNEKLFF
TRBD1	TRBJ1-1	TRBV10-2	-	TGCGCCAGCAGTGGACAGGGAAACGGTGAAGCTTTCTTT	CASSGQGNGEAFF
-	TRBJ1-2	TRBV19	many	TGTGCCAGTAAAACAGTACTTGGCTACACCTTC	CASKTVLGYTF
-	TRBJ2-7	TRBV7-2	-	TGTGCCAGCAGCCGGGACCTAATCACCTACGAGCAGTACTTC	CASSRDLITYEQYF
-	TRBJ1-2	TRBV3-1	few	TGTGCCAGCAGCCGGGGGGGAACCGGCTATGGCTACACCTTC	CASSRGGTGYGYTF
-	TRBJ1-1	TRBV5-6	many	TGTGCCAGCAGCTCACGAGCACTGAACACTGAAGCTTTCTTT	CASSSRALNTEAFF
-	TRBJ2-5	TRBV7-9	many	TGTGCCCGTCAAGCGGGTCCCCGGGAGACCCAGTACTTC	CARQAGPRETQYF
-	TRBJ1-2	TRBV20-1	-	TGCAGTGCTAGAGGAGAGGTGGCTCAAGGCTACACCTTC	CSARGEVAQGYTF
TRBD1	TRBJ1-3	TRBV20-1	many	TGCAGTGCTGGTAAACAGGGGGAAGACTCCATATATTTT	CSAGKQGEDSIYF
-	TRBJ1-6	TRBV9	-	TGTGCCAGCAGCGGGCAGGTTGCTAATTCACCCCTCCACTTT	CASSGQVANSPLHF
-	TRBJ1-2	TRBV6-5	-	TGTGCCAGCAACCCTCTAGCGGGCTACACCTTC	CASNPLAGYTF
-	TRBJ2-6	TRBV12-3/TRBV12-4	many	TGTGCCAGCAGTCAGCCCGGGACTGCCAACGTCCTGACTTTC	CASSQPGTANVLTF
-	TRBJ1-1	TRBV6-1	many	TGTGCCAGCAAGATTTCGCGGGCTAGGAACAACACTGAAGCTTTCTTT	CASKISRARNNTEAFF
-	TRBJ1-4	TRBV11-2	-	TGTGCCAGCAGCCGACGGCGTCGGACTAATGAAAAACTGTTTTTT	CASSRRRRTNEKLFF
-	TRBJ2-7	TRBV19	-	TGTGCCAGTAGTTGGGGGCCTGGGGGCTCCTACGAGCAGTACTTC	CASSWGPGGSYEQYF
TRBD2	TRBJ2-7	TRBV14	many	TGTGCCAGCAGCAAGGGACTAGCGGGCTGGTCTTCCTACGAGCAGTACTTC	CASSKGLAGWSSYEQYF
-	TRBJ2-6	TRBV7-8	-	TGTGCCGCCCTCAAGGGTTCTGGGGCCAACGTCCTGACTTTC	CAALKGSGANVLTF
-	TRBJ1-1	TRBV6-2/TRBV6-3	many	TGTGCCAGCAGCTATGACGTGAACACTGAAGCTTTCTTT	CASSYDVNTEAFF
TRBD2	TRBJ2-5	TRBV5-1	many	TGCGCCAGCAGCTTGGTAGCGGGAGGAATAGAGACCCAGTACTTC	CASSLVAGGIETQYF
-	TRBJ2-5	TRBV7-2	many	TGTGCCAGCAGCTTAAGGGCTTGGAACGGGGAGACCCAGTACTTC	CASSLRAWNGETQYF
-	TRBJ1-2	TRBV5-5	-	TGTGCCAGCAGCTTGGACCAGGGTGTCTATGGCTACACCTTC	CASSLDQGVYGYTF
-	TRBJ2-6	TRBV5-1	few	TGCGCCAGCAGCTTTGGGGGTAACGTCCTGACTTTC	CASSFGGNVLTF
TRBD1	TRBJ2-5	TRBV7-9	-	TGTGCCAGCAGCCACGGACAGGGGATGTCAGAGACCCAGTACTTC	CASSHGQGMSETQYF
TRBD1	TRBJ2-7	TRBV12-3/TRBV12-4	-	TGTGCCAGCAAGCTGACAGGGGGCTACGAGCAGTACTTC	CASKLTGGYEQYF
-	TRBJ1-1	TRBV5-6	many	TGTGCCAGCAGCCGAAATATGGGAGCTGAAGCTTTCTTT	CASSRNMGAEAFF
-	TRBJ1-6	TRBV7-3	few	TGTGCCAGCAGCTTAACTGGGAAGTATAATTCACCCCTCCACTTT	CASSLTGKYNSPLHF
-	TRBJ2-7	TRBV3-1	few	TGTGCCAGCAGCCAAGATTGGGCAGGGGGGGTGGACGAGCAGTACTTC	CASSQDWAGGVDEQYF
-	TRBJ2-7	TRBV7-9	many	TGTGCCAGCAGCTTAGCGTTGGCAGGGACCGAGCAGTACTTC	CASSLALAGTEQYF
-	TRBJ2-5	TRBV5-1	many	TGCGCCAGCAGCTTCGATCCCCTTAATGGGGAAGGGGAGACCCAGTACTTC	CASSFDPLNGEGETQYF
-	TRBJ1-4	TRBV10-3	-	TGTGCCACGGGACAAGCAGGCTCAGCTAATGAAAAACTGTTTTTT	CATGQAGSANEKLFF
TRBD2	TRBJ2-5	TRBV15	once	TGTGCCACCAGCAGAGATGCCGGTAATAGCGGGGTGGAGACCCAGTACTTC	CATSRDAGNSGVETQYF
-	TRBJ1-2	TRBV3-1	many	TGTGCCAGCAGTGACCTGCAGAGCTATGGCTACACCTTC	CASSDLQSYGYTF
-	TRBJ2-7	TRBV5-1	many	TGCGCCAGCAGCTTGGAAGGATACCACGAGCAGTACTTC	CASSLEGYHEQYF
-	TRBJ2-5	TRBV11-2	-	TGTGCCAGCAGCGGCCTGGACAGCGAGGTGGAGACCCAGTACTTC	CASSGLDSEVETQYF
-	TRBJ2-3	TRBV11-2	-	TGTGCCAGCAGATTTACAGGGCCAGATACGCAGTATTTT	CASRFTGPDTQYF
-	TRBJ2-5	TRBV25-1	-	TGTGCCAGCAGTGTCGGGACATCACTTCAAGAGACCCAGTACTTC	CASSVGTSLQETQYF
-	TRBJ2-7	TRBV29-1	-	TGCAGCGTTGTTCGGCAGGGTGGAAACGAGCAGTACTTC	CSVVRQGGNEQYF